A single sample is the source of the 13 T cell receptor beta chains below, sequenced in a study of technical replicates of blood from a few donors. Clones were read by immunoSEQ multiplex PCR, and TCRdb kept only the in-frame ones, dropping some. The sample lists approximately 93,000 clones, about 93% occurring once. Sequencing used T cells isolated from PBMCs. The source of these receptors is a human donor in good health.

The chain recombines TRBV9 with TRBJ2-3; 12 nucleotides line up with TRBD2. The junction had 4 bases not matched to a gene; V was cut back by 3 bases and J by 2 bases. The CDR3 covers 16 residues. Germline CDR1 reads SGDLS; CDR2 reads YYNGEE. The CDR3 spells CASSATSGGYTDTQYF. CDR3 DNA: TGTGCCAGCAGCGCGACTAGCGGGGGCTACACAGATACGCAGTATTTT.

This chain joins TRBV30 and TRBJ1-3, with a weak D call TRBD1 (5 bases). The CDR3 sequence is 17 residues long. The germline V and J ends were trimmed by 4 bases and 4 bases, with 23 bases remaining between them. Germline lookup yields CDR1 GTSNPN and CDR2 SVGIG (reference sequence). The CDR3 sequence is CAWNMNTVGVTGNTIYF. Written as DNA, the CDR3 is TGTGCCTGGAATATGAACACCGTAGGGGTTACGGGAAACACCATATATTTT.

The rearrangement links TRBV29-1 to TRBJ2-5, with 8 nucleotides matching TRBD1. Germline-derived CDR1 and CDR2 are SQVTM and ANQGSEA. Trimming removed 5 bases from V and 4 bases from J; junction bases left unmatched: 3. CDR3 length: 12 amino acids. CDR3 amino acids: CSVLDRGETQYF. In DNA form, the CDR3 reads TGCAGCGTTTTAGACAGGGGAGAGACCCAGTACTTC. Full variable domain (rest looked up from reference TRBV29-1 and TRBJ2-5): SAVISQKPSRDICQRGTSLTIQCQVDSQVTMMFWYRQQPGQSLTLIATANQGSEATYESGFVIDKFPISRPNLTFSTLTVSNMSPEDSSIYLCSVLDRGETQYFGPGTRLLVL.

This clone was counted once. J is TRBJ2-4 and V is TRBV6-5, with D maybe TRBD2 (5 bases). Germline V CDR1 and CDR2: MNHEY, SVGAGI. CDR3 length equals 15 residues. V was clipped by 2 bases and J by 6 bases, with 14 bases between them. CDR3 nucleotides: TGTGCCAGCAGTTACCGGGGAGACCAATTAAACATTCAGTACTTC. Its translation is CASSYRGDQLNIQYF.

The chain recombines TRBV5-1 with TRBJ2-5; possibly TRBD2 for D (7 bases). V lost 0 bases to trimming and J lost 2 bases, with 17 bases between them. There are 17 residues in the CDR3. CDR1 and CDR2 from the germline V gene are SGHRS and YFSETQ. In DNA form, the CDR3 reads TGCGCCAGCAGCTTGGGGGTCGGCGGGGGCCCTCAAGAGACCCAGTACTTC. It encodes CASSLGVGGGPQETQYF. The entire variable domain, with the rest obtained from reference TRBV5-1 and TRBJ2-5, is as follows: KAGVTQTPRYLIKTRGQQVTLSCSPISGHRSVSWYQQTPGQGLQFLFEYFSETQRNKGNFPGRFSGRQFSNSRSEMNVSTLELGDSALYLCASSLGVGGGPQETQYFGPGTRLLVL.

The chain uses TRBV27 and TRBJ1-2; D possibly corresponds to TRBD1 (6 bases). V was pared by 6 bases and J by 0 bases, with 11 bases between. Germline CDR1 is MNHEY and CDR2 is SMNVEV (reference sequence). The CDR3 length is 14 residues. CDR3: CASSPGTTNYGYTF. CDR3 nucleotides: TGTGCCAGCAGCCCCGGGACAACTAACTATGGCTACACCTTC.

The chain has TRBV21-1 and TRBJ2-7; TRBD2 is taken as the D call from the table, unchecked against the DNA. TRBV21-1 is a known pseudogene. The CDR3 is made up of 13 amino acids. The CDR3 is CASQGREAYEQYF. The CDR3 coding sequence is TGTGCCTCGCAGGGCAGGGAGGCCTACGAGCAGTACTTC.

V is TRBV5-1 and J is TRBJ2-1; 9 bases are a match to TRBD1. CDR3 length: 15 amino acids. Trimming took 3 bases from V and 8 from J; bases not matched to a gene: 9. CDR1 and CDR2 from the germline V gene are SGHRS and YFSETQ. The CDR3 DNA sequence: TGCGCCAGCAGCTCCGGGACAGGGCTCGGGGATGAGCAGTTCTTC. Translating gives CASSSGTGLGDEQFF. Combining the CDR3 with reference TRBV5-1 and TRBJ2-1 gives the whole variable domain KAGVTQTPRYLIKTRGQQVTLSCSPISGHRSVSWYQQTPGQGLQFLFEYFSETQRNKGNFPGRFSGRQFSNSRSEMNVSTLELGDSALYLCASSSGTGLGDEQFFGPGTRLTVL.

The V and J genes are TRBV5-1 and TRBJ1-1, with 8 bases that match TRBD1. The V segment lost 2 bases and the J segment 4 bases; nucleotides outside the gene matches: 13. Germline lookup yields CDR1 SGHRS and CDR2 YFSETQ. CDR3 size: 17 residues. DNA of the CDR3: TGCGCCAGCAGCTTAAGGACAGGGCTGGCCGCGGGCACTGAAGCTTTCTTT. Protein sequence: CASSLRTGLAAGTEAFF.

This chain uses TRBV6-1 with TRBJ1-5, with no clear D. The V end lost 1 base, the J end lost 1 base, and 5 bases lay between the germline ends. Germline V gene lookup returns CDR1 MNHNS and CDR2 SASEGT. The CDR3 sequence is 14 residues long. The chain's CDR3 is CASSEDRSNQPQHF. The CDR3 nucleotides are TGTGCCAGCAGTGAAGACAGAAGCAATCAGCCCCAGCATTTT.

This sequence joins TRBV28 and TRBJ2-7, with D hard to call. The CDR3 length is 13 residues. The germline V and J ends were trimmed by 5 bases and 0 bases, with 8 bases remaining between them. CDR1 and CDR2 (germline): MDHEN, SYDVKM. The CDR3 protein is CASSHGISYEQYF. CDR3 nucleotides: TGTGCCAGCAGTCACGGTATCTCCTACGAGCAGTACTTC.

This rearrangement joins TRBV10-2 to TRBJ2-7, with D possibly being TRBD1 (5 bases). The germline CDR1 and CDR2 sequences are WSHSY and SAAADI. V was trimmed by 4 bases and J by 2 bases, leaving 9 bases between them. CDR3 length: 13 residues. This CDR3 reads CASSVQDTYEQYF. The CDR3 nucleotides read TGCGCCAGCAGTGTCCAGGACACCTACGAGCAGTACTTC.

The chain recombines TRBV9 with TRBJ1-2; a possible D gene is TRBD1 (5 bases). CDR1 and CDR2 from the germline V gene are SGDLS and YYNGEE. V lost 0 bases to trimming and J lost 8 bases, with 14 bases between them. This CDR3 comprises 14 residues. The CDR3 is CASSVGQGRTGYTF. DNA of the CDR3: TGTGCCAGCAGCGTAGGGCAGGGAAGGACGGGCTACACCTTC.